This T cell receptor beta chain derives from a study of shared clonotypes between healthy human individuals. Study conclusions and caveats: Across a handful of donors, naive CD4 shared 4.5% to 6%, naive CD8 around 3.5%, memory CD4 roughly 2.4%, memory CD8 about 0.4%. Compared with memory subsets, naive subsets generally had larger estimated richness.

In the study's own analysis: ImmunoSEQ output lacked quality scores and full-length reads, limiting matched filtering. Data came from immunoSEQ multiplex PCR; TCRdb stores just in-frame clones and leaves some out. V, J and clone size were drawn from that table, and D and trimming were deduced from the DNA. This table has roughly 1 million clones, about 77% appearing once. Turning to this clone: Its antigen remains unknown.

The germline V gene has CDR1 SGHRS and CDR2 YFSETQ. The V end was cut by 5 bases, the J end by 0 bases, with 11 bases between. The CDR3 contains 14 residues. All donors were Caucasian adults living in Nashville, Tennessee. This TCR derives from a man in his late teens or twenties in good health. The specimen sequenced was memory CD4+ T cells sorted from blood. The subset: CD45RA-negative fraction. The chain recombines TRBV5-1 with TRBJ1-1; no firm D call. Here the CDR3 reads CASSSTSMNTEAFF. The CDR3 region has the DNA TGCGCCAGCAGTTCGACCTCGATGAACACTGAAGCTTTCTTT.